The subject of this entry is one T cell receptor (beta chain). An end of the junction does not agree with germline; a read error may underlie this. CDR3 length equals 16 residues. Germline assignment: CDR1 MGHRA and CDR2 YSYEKL. These data come from a study of blood T cell repertoires in COVID-19. In the study overall: The analysed material was cDNA or gDNA that came from T cells, B-cell-depleted T cells, or PBMCs.

Authors' data handling: Using reference gene primer amplification, nucleated cell counts were estimated. Method: immunoSEQ multiplex PCR; TCRdb's copy keeps in-frame clones and lacks some. V and J calls and clone size follow that table, whereas D and trimming were derived from the DNA. The data contain about 64,000 clones, approximately 91% of them seen just once; the ten biggest clones take up nearly 4%. The chain is built from TRBV4-1 and TRBJ1-5; 9 bases are a match to TRBD1. Sequenced input: peripheral blood. The source of this sequence is a man aged 65 to 79 with acute or convalescent COVID-19. The CDR3 protein is CVSSQGDRAGNQPQHF. CDR3 in DNA: TGCGTCAGCAGCCAGGGGGACAGGGCTGGGAATCAGCCCCAGCATTTT.